The rows below give T cell receptor beta chains drawn from one sample of a study of T cell responses to AZD1222 COVID-19 vaccine. Clones were read by immunoSEQ multiplex PCR, and TCRdb kept only the in-frame ones, dropping some. The table includes roughly 150,000 clones, 91% detected once. The sample in question was peripheral blood, obtained 28 days after the second AZD1222 dose. The receptors stem from an adult who received the AZD1222 COVID-19 vaccine. CDR3s include the opening cysteine and the closing phenylalanine or tryptophan. The D gene is left open where the match is weak. Not all rows give a size; the values are once, few, many and, for expanded clones, a class.

v_call,j_call,d_call,clone_size,cdr3_aa,cdr3_nt
TRBV11-3,TRBJ2-5,TRBD2,.,CASSLVSSGGTETQYF,TGTGCCAGCAGCTTAGTATCTAGCGGGGGTACAGAGACCCAGTACTTC
TRBV3-1/TRBV3-2,TRBJ2-2,.,.,CASSQRGITNTGELFF,TGTGCCAGCAGCCAACGGGGGATTACGAACACCGGGGAGCTGTTTTTT
TRBV7-6,TRBJ2-7,TRBD2,.,CASGVAGAYEQYF,TGTGCCAGCGGGGTAGCGGGAGCTTACGAGCAGTACTTC
TRBV30,TRBJ1-2,TRBD1,.,CAWSRSGGRGGANYGYTF,TGTGCCTGGAGTAGGAGCGGGGGCAGGGGGGGTGCTAACTATGGCTACACCTTC
TRBV25-1,TRBJ1-2,TRBD1,.,CASSESGTGGYGYTF,TGTGCCAGCAGTGAATCGGGGACAGGGGGCTATGGCTACACCTTC
TRBV6-5,TRBJ1-2,.,.,CASSTSGPGDTF,TGTGCCAGCAGTACCTCTGGCCCTGGGGATACCTTC
TRBV15,TRBJ1-5,TRBD1,.,CATSRRQGGQPQHF,TGTGCCACCAGCAGAAGACAGGGAGGTCAGCCCCAGCATTTT
TRBV7-9,TRBJ2-1,.,.,CASSLASPYNEQFF,TGTGCCAGCAGCTTAGCATCCCCATACAATGAGCAGTTCTTC
TRBV27,TRBJ2-6,TRBD1,.,CASSHGTGFSGANVLTF,TGTGCCAGCAGCCATGGGACAGGATTCTCTGGGGCCAACGTCCTGACTTTC
TRBV11-2,TRBJ2-2,.,.,CASNIRSNTGELFF,TGTGCCAGCAACATTCGGAGTAACACCGGGGAGCTGTTTTTT
TRBV30,TRBJ1-4,.,.,CAWSQGTGEKLFF,TGTGCCTGGAGCCAGGGGACGGGTGAAAAACTGTTTTTT
TRBV3-1/TRBV3-2,TRBJ2-1,.,.,CASSLRRGASYNEQFF,TGTGCCAGCAGCCTAAGACGGGGGGCCTCCTACAATGAGCAGTTCTTC
TRBV4-1,TRBJ2-1,TRBD2,.,CASSQTGTSAGRGEQFF,TGCGCCAGCAGCCAAACCGGGACTAGCGCCGGGAGGGGTGAGCAGTTCTTC
TRBV19,TRBJ1-5,.,.,CASSTGPSGLGNQPQHF,TGTGCCAGTAGTACTGGACCGTCCGGTCTGGGCAATCAGCCCCAGCATTTT
TRBV7-9,TRBJ1-1,.,.,CASSLETVEAFF,TGTGCCAGCAGCTTAGAGACAGTTGAAGCTTTCTTT
TRBV9,TRBJ1-2,TRBD1,.,CASSGTGTGGPGYTF,TGTGCCAGCAGCGGGACCGGGACAGGGGGCCCTGGCTACACCTTC
TRBV6-5,TRBJ1-5,.,few,CASDQGANQPQHF,TGTGCCAGCGACCAAGGGGCCAATCAGCCCCAGCATTTT
TRBV5-5,TRBJ2-3,TRBD2,.,CASSLWGRGADTDTQYF,TGTGCCAGCAGCCTCTGGGGGCGGGGGGCCGACACAGATACGCAGTATTTT
TRBV6-4,TRBJ2-1,.,.,CASSDGVNEQFF,TGTGCCAGCAGTGACGGGGTCAATGAGCAGTTCTTC
TRBV5-4,TRBJ2-6,.,.,CASSSPRTEFGSGANVLTF,TGTGCCAGCAGTTCTCCTCGGACAGAGTTCGGATCTGGGGCCAACGTCCTGACTTTC
TRBV3-1/TRBV3-2,TRBJ2-2,.,.,CASSPTDGPPLRELFF,TGTGCCAGCAGCCCTACCGACGGACCACCCTTACGGGAGCTGTTTTTT
TRBV6-6,TRBJ1-1,.,.,CASSPRGEFGNTEAFF,TGTGCCAGCAGTCCCCGAGGGGAGTTTGGGAACACTGAAGCTTTCTTT
TRBV6-2/TRBV6-3,TRBJ2-4,.,.,CASSRTEVAKNIQYF,TGTGCCAGCAGTAGGACAGAGGTAGCCAAAAACATTCAGTACTTC
TRBV5-6,TRBJ1-2,.,once,CASSLGDNREYVGYTF,TGTGCCAGCAGCTTGGGAGATAACAGGGAGTACGTGGGCTACACCTTC
TRBV20-1,TRBJ2-1,.,.,CSARPNNEQFF,TGCAGTGCTAGACCCAATAATGAGCAGTTCTTC
TRBV30,TRBJ2-7,.,.,CAWGHSHEQYF,TGTGCCTGGGGACATAGCCACGAGCAGTACTTC
TRBV5-4,TRBJ2-1,TRBD2,.,CASRSTGLAGVEQFF,TGTGCCAGCAGGTCTACCGGACTAGCGGGAGTTGAGCAGTTCTTC
TRBV7-9,TRBJ2-1,.,once,CASSQGVGGRYRGDEQFF,TGTGCCAGCAGCCAAGGGGTAGGGGGGCGTTATCGCGGCGATGAGCAGTTCTTC
TRBV30,TRBJ2-1,TRBD2,.,CAWSVGGGTYNEQFF,TGTGCCTGGAGTGTGGGCGGGGGGACCTACAATGAGCAGTTCTTC
TRBV6-5,TRBJ2-3,.,.,CASRVGRLGLDTQYF,TGTGCCAGCAGGGTGGGACGACTGGGGTTGGATACGCAGTATTTT
TRBV2,TRBJ1-1,.,.,CASSEPTRLGTEAFF,TGTGCCAGCAGTGAACCTACCCGGCTGGGCACTGAAGCTTTCTTT
TRBV2,TRBJ1-3,.,.,CASRFGTASGNTIYF,TGTGCCAGCAGGTTCGGGACGGCCTCTGGAAACACCATATATTTT
TRBV3-1/TRBV3-2,TRBJ2-1,TRBD2,.,CASSQGRTSGNNEQFF,TGTGCCAGCAGCCAAGGGAGGACTAGCGGGAACAATGAGCAGTTCTTC
TRBV5-1,TRBJ1-2,.,.,CASSLAGTANYGYTF,TGCGCCAGCAGCTTGGCCGGGACGGCTAACTATGGCTACACCTTC
TRBV5-1,TRBJ2-1,.,.,CASSLEGTVNEQFF,TGCGCCAGCAGCTTGGAGGGCACAGTTAATGAGCAGTTCTTC
TRBV12-3/TRBV12-4,TRBJ1-1,.,.,CASSSLSDTEAFF,TGTGCCAGCAGTTCTCTATCGGACACTGAAGCTTTCTTT
TRBV2,TRBJ1-5,.,.,CASSGTDNQPQHF,TGTGCCAGCAGTGGCACAGACAATCAGCCCCAGCATTTT
TRBV5-1,TRBJ1-2,TRBD1,.,CASSLGQGDGYTF,TGCGCCAGCAGCTTGGGACAGGGGGATGGCTACACCTTC
TRBV7-8,TRBJ2-5,.,.,CASSLSGAEETQYF,TGTGCCAGCAGCTTATCGGGCGCAGAAGAGACCCAGTACTTC
TRBV5-5,TRBJ1-1,.,.,CASSLPGTEAFF,TGTGCCAGCAGCTTACCAGGGACTGAAGCTTTCTTT
TRBV29-1,TRBJ1-5,TRBD1,.,CSVPTGDGNQPQHF,TGCAGCGTTCCGACAGGGGACGGCAATCAGCCCCAGCATTTT
TRBV19,TRBJ2-3,TRBD2,.,CASSIKTGGRTDTQYF,TGTGCCAGTAGTATAAAAACGGGAGGGCGCACAGATACGCAGTATTTT
TRBV5-6,TRBJ1-2,.,.,CASTGAGGYTF,TGTGCCAGCACGGGGGCGGGTGGCTACACCTTC
TRBV19,TRBJ1-5,.,.,CASSITGAQPQHF,TGTGCCAGTAGTATAACTGGGGCTCAGCCCCAGCATTTT
TRBV20-1,TRBJ2-7,.,.,CSASKFGRPYEQYF,TGCAGTGCTAGTAAGTTCGGCCGACCCTACGAGCAGTACTTC
TRBV7-9,TRBJ2-1,TRBD1,.,CASSHRDRAYNEQFF,TGTGCCAGCAGCCATAGGGACAGGGCATACAATGAGCAGTTCTTC
TRBV4-2,TRBJ1-2,TRBD1,.,CASSQASFPGQGLVRLYGYTF,TGTGCCAGCAGCCAAGCCTCCTTCCCGGGACAGGGCCTAGTACGCCTATATGGCTACACCTTC
TRBV11-3,TRBJ1-1,.,.,CASRRVLNTEAFF,TGTGCCAGCAGGAGGGTGCTGAACACTGAAGCTTTCTTT
TRBV9,TRBJ1-1,.,.,CASSVESYTEAFF,TGTGCCAGCAGCGTAGAGTCCTACACTGAAGCTTTCTTT
TRBV19,TRBJ2-7,TRBD2,.,CASSRGLAATYEQYF,TGTGCCAGTAGTCGGGGACTAGCTGCTACCTACGAGCAGTACTTC
TRBV11-3,TRBJ1-3,.,once,CASVSRPTSGNTIYF,TGTGCCAGCGTATCACGCCCGACCTCTGGAAACACCATATATTTT
TRBV3-1/TRBV3-2,TRBJ1-6,TRBD1,.,CASSQPQGYNSPLHF,TGTGCCAGCAGCCAGCCACAGGGGTATAATTCACCCCTCCACTTT
TRBV7-8,TRBJ1-5,.,.,CASSSLGPPGGQPQHF,TGTGCCAGCAGCTCCCTGGGTCCTCCGGGAGGACAGCCCCAGCATTTT